This entry is about one T cell receptor beta chain. Its target is unknown. Reverse transcribed after extraction, RNA yielded cDNA as the sequencing template. Sequenced by immunoSEQ multiplex PCR; TCRdb stores in-frame clones only, minus some. The profile covers about 150,000 clones, with around 87% appearing a single time and about 14% taken by the ten largest. The data are from a study of CD8+ T cells in alopecia areata. Deletions cut 5 bases from V and 6 bases from J, with 16 bases between. Germline CDR1 reads GTSNPN; CDR2 reads SVGIG (reference sequence). The CDR3 has 14 residues. Study-wide findings and caveats: For lesional scalp, especially alopecia totalis/universalis, clonality was higher than in normal scalp.

Sequencing was performed on CD8+ T cells sorted from blood, taken at week 0. The clonotype was recovered from a human donor with alopecia areata. The chain joins TRBV30 to TRBJ2-2; D is unclear. The DNA for the CDR3 is TGTGCCTGGGTTGGCAGTCATGGCGCCGGGGAGCTGTTTTTT. Amino acids: CAWVGSHGAGELFF. The variable domain in full, with the rest retrieved from reference TRBV30 and TRBJ2-2, is SQTIHQWPATLVQPVGSPLSLECTVEGTSNPNLYWYRQAAGRGLQLLFYSVGIGQISSEVPQNLSASRPQDRQFILSSKKLLLSDSGFYLCAWVGSHGAGELFFGEGSRLTVL.